Listed below are T cell receptor beta chains from one sample, sequenced in a study of cytotoxic CD8 clonotypes in ibrutinib-treated CLL. Assay used: immunoSEQ multiplex PCR; TCRdb lists only in-frame clones, some missing. The sample includes around 310,000 clones, roughly 80% of them seen just once. The starting material was PBMCs, obtained before ibrutinib treatment. These receptors all come from a human donor with chronic lymphocytic leukemia. The CDR3 runs from the conserved cysteine through the conserved F or W. Each record gives: J gene, V gene, clone size, D gene, CDR3 DNA, CDR3 protein. D genes are given only for firm matches. A row's size may be missing; if present it is once, few, many or a size class.

j_gene: TRBJ2-3
v_gene: TRBV7-9
abundance: .
d_gene: TRBD2
CDR3nt: TGTGCCAGCAGCTTAGCGACTTTAGCGGGAGAACCAGATACGCAGTATTTT
CDR3aa: CASSLATLAGEPDTQYF

j_gene: TRBJ1-5
v_gene: TRBV6-1
abundance: .
d_gene: .
CDR3nt: TGTGCCAGCAGTGTGCAACAGGGAAGGTCTCAGCCCCAGCATTTT
CDR3aa: CASSVQQGRSQPQHF

j_gene: TRBJ2-1
v_gene: TRBV19
abundance: .
d_gene: .
CDR3nt: TGTGCCAGTAGCCGTACCCCCCTGAATGAGCAGTTCTTC
CDR3aa: CASSRTPLNEQFF

j_gene: TRBJ2-3
v_gene: TRBV4-1
abundance: once
d_gene: TRBD1
CDR3nt: TGCGCCAGCAGCCCCGGGACAGGGGGCCCAAGCACAGATACGCAGTATTTT
CDR3aa: CASSPGTGGPSTDTQYF

j_gene: TRBJ1-3
v_gene: TRBV5-1
abundance: .
d_gene: .
CDR3nt: TGCGCCAGCAGCCCCGACGGCGCTGGAAACACCATATATTTT
CDR3aa: CASSPDGAGNTIYF

j_gene: TRBJ2-5
v_gene: TRBV25-1
abundance: .
d_gene: .
CDR3nt: TGTGCCAGCAGTCCACGACTAGGGGGCCTAGAGACCCAGTACTTC
CDR3aa: CASSPRLGGLETQYF

j_gene: TRBJ2-3
v_gene: TRBV5-1
abundance: .
d_gene: TRBD2
CDR3nt: TGCGCCAGCAGTATAGCGGGGGCCACAGATACGCAGTATTTT
CDR3aa: CASSIAGATDTQYF

j_gene: TRBJ2-3
v_gene: TRBV30
abundance: .
d_gene: .
CDR3nt: TGTGCCTGGGGGGGTCGACCCCCCAGCACAGATACGCAGTATTTT
CDR3aa: CAWGGRPPSTDTQYF

j_gene: TRBJ2-1
v_gene: TRBV11-1
abundance: once
d_gene: .
CDR3nt: TGTGCCAGCAGCTTAGCTTTGACAAACAATGAGCAGTTCTTC
CDR3aa: CASSLALTNNEQFF

j_gene: TRBJ1-1
v_gene: TRBV28
abundance: few
d_gene: TRBD1
CDR3nt: TGTGCCAGCAGCACACAGGGGGCCAGCACTGAAGCTTTCTTT
CDR3aa: CASSTQGASTEAFF

j_gene: TRBJ2-1
v_gene: TRBV7-2
abundance: few
d_gene: .
CDR3nt: TGTGCCAGCAGCTTATTCAGGGGTCAGGACAATGAGCAGTTCTTC
CDR3aa: CASSLFRGQDNEQFF

j_gene: TRBJ1-5
v_gene: TRBV5-8
abundance: .
d_gene: .
CDR3nt: TGTGCCAGCAGCCCGGACGACGGAAGCAATCAGCCCCAGCATTTT
CDR3aa: CASSPDDGSNQPQHF

j_gene: TRBJ2-7
v_gene: TRBV25-1
abundance: .
d_gene: .
CDR3nt: TGTGCCAGCCGTGCGGGGACCTACGAGCAGTACTTC
CDR3aa: CASRAGTYEQYF

j_gene: TRBJ2-7
v_gene: TRBV27
abundance: .
d_gene: TRBD1
CDR3nt: TGTGCCAGCAGTCCACACAGGGGGCGCTTTTACGAGCAGTACTTC
CDR3aa: CASSPHRGRFYEQYF

j_gene: TRBJ1-1
v_gene: TRBV28
abundance: few
d_gene: .
CDR3nt: TGTGCCAGCAGGGGGACAAAGAACACTGAAGCTTTCTTT
CDR3aa: CASRGTKNTEAFF

j_gene: TRBJ1-1
v_gene: TRBV7-9
abundance: .
d_gene: TRBD1
CDR3nt: TGTGCCAGCAGCTTAGGGCAGGGGGCGAATGCTTTCTTT
CDR3aa: CASSLGQGANAFF

j_gene: TRBJ1-5
v_gene: TRBV18
abundance: .
d_gene: .
CDR3nt: TGTGCCAGCTCAGACCAGGGATTCGATCAGCCCCAGCATTTT
CDR3aa: CASSDQGFDQPQHF

j_gene: TRBJ2-1
v_gene: TRBV5-1
abundance: .
d_gene: .
CDR3nt: TGCGCCAGCAGCTTGCGGACGCAGGAGGGGCAGTTCTTC
CDR3aa: CASSLRTQEGQFF

j_gene: TRBJ2-2
v_gene: TRBV7-6
abundance: .
d_gene: .
CDR3nt: TGTGCCAGCAGCTTAAGAGGGAACACCGGGGAGCTGTTTTTT
CDR3aa: CASSLRGNTGELFF

j_gene: TRBJ2-5
v_gene: TRBV28
abundance: few
d_gene: TRBD2
CDR3nt: TGTGCCAGCAATCCACTAGCGGGTTGGGGAGAGACCCAGTACTTC
CDR3aa: CASNPLAGWGETQYF

j_gene: TRBJ2-7
v_gene: TRBV27
abundance: .
d_gene: .
CDR3nt: TGTGCCAGCCGACCAGGGGTGTCCTACGAGCAGTACTTC
CDR3aa: CASRPGVSYEQYF

j_gene: TRBJ2-7
v_gene: TRBV30
abundance: .
d_gene: TRBD2
CDR3nt: TGTGCCTGGAGTAGGGGACTAGCGGGCTTGGGGGAGCAGTACTTC
CDR3aa: CAWSRGLAGLGEQYF

j_gene: TRBJ1-5
v_gene: TRBV30
abundance: few
d_gene: TRBD1
CDR3nt: TGTGCCTGGAGTGGGACAGGGAAGAATCAGCCCCAGCATTTT
CDR3aa: CAWSGTGKNQPQHF

j_gene: TRBJ2-6
v_gene: TRBV5-1
abundance: .
d_gene: .
CDR3nt: TGCGCCAGCAGCCTTAATGCTGGGGCCAACGTCCTGACTTTC
CDR3aa: CASSLNAGANVLTF

j_gene: TRBJ2-5
v_gene: TRBV7-9
abundance: .
d_gene: .
CDR3nt: TGTGCCAGCAGCTTTCTCTCTTACGGAGACCAAGAGACCCAGTACTTC
CDR3aa: CASSFLSYGDQETQYF

j_gene: TRBJ1-1
v_gene: TRBV13
abundance: .
d_gene: TRBD1
CDR3nt: TGTGCCACGGGACAGGACCCTGAAGCTTTCTTT
CDR3aa: CATGQDPEAFF

j_gene: TRBJ1-2
v_gene: TRBV7-9
abundance: .
d_gene: TRBD1
CDR3nt: TGTGCCAGCGGCCCAGGGGGCGGCTATGGCTACACCTTC
CDR3aa: CASGPGGGYGYTF

j_gene: TRBJ1-5
v_gene: TRBV7-9
abundance: .
d_gene: .
CDR3nt: TGTGCCAGCAGCTCAGGTAGCAATCAGCCCCAGCATTTT
CDR3aa: CASSSGSNQPQHF

j_gene: TRBJ2-3
v_gene: TRBV20-1
abundance: .
d_gene: .
CDR3nt: TGCAGTGTCAGCACAGATACGCAGTATTTT
CDR3aa: CSVSTDTQYF

j_gene: TRBJ1-1
v_gene: TRBV7-9
abundance: few
d_gene: .
CDR3nt: TGTGCCAGCAGCGGACAGAGGGGAACCACTGAAGCTTTCTTT
CDR3aa: CASSGQRGTTEAFF

j_gene: TRBJ2-1
v_gene: TRBV20-1
abundance: once
d_gene: .
CDR3nt: TGCAGTCCCAATGGGGAGAATGAGCAGTTCTTC
CDR3aa: CSPNGENEQFF

j_gene: TRBJ1-5
v_gene: TRBV30
abundance: .
d_gene: .
CDR3nt: TGTGCCTGGAGTGTAGCCGGCTACAATCAGCCCCAGCATTTT
CDR3aa: CAWSVAGYNQPQHF

j_gene: TRBJ1-2
v_gene: TRBV4-1
abundance: .
d_gene: .
CDR3nt: TGCGCCAGCAGCCAAGATCGTGGGAGGGACGGCTACACCTTC
CDR3aa: CASSQDRGRDGYTF

j_gene: TRBJ1-3
v_gene: TRBV7-8
abundance: .
d_gene: .
CDR3nt: TGTGCCAGCAGCCGAACCCCGTCTGGAAACACCATATATTTT
CDR3aa: CASSRTPSGNTIYF

j_gene: TRBJ2-6
v_gene: TRBV5-8
abundance: .
d_gene: .
CDR3nt: TGTGCCAGCAGCTTGCCCGTTGGGTTCGGGTCTGGGGCCAACGTCCTGACTTTC
CDR3aa: CASSLPVGFGSGANVLTF

j_gene: TRBJ2-2
v_gene: TRBV29-1
abundance: .
d_gene: .
CDR3nt: TGCAGCGTGGGATTCTTAGACGGAAGGGCCGGGGAGCTGTTTTTT
CDR3aa: CSVGFLDGRAGELFF

j_gene: TRBJ2-1
v_gene: TRBV11-1
abundance: .
d_gene: .
CDR3nt: TGTGCCAGCTCTTCTAGGGGATGGGGTGGTGAGCAGTTCTTC
CDR3aa: CASSSRGWGGEQFF

j_gene: TRBJ1-1
v_gene: TRBV6-1
abundance: .
d_gene: TRBD1
CDR3nt: TGTGCCCTCTATGGTAGCAGGGGGCTTACTGAAGCTTTCTTT
CDR3aa: CALYGSRGLTEAFF

j_gene: TRBJ2-7
v_gene: TRBV5-1
abundance: .
d_gene: TRBD2
CDR3nt: TGCGCCAGCAGCTTGGGTCTAGCGGACTACGAGCAGTACTTC
CDR3aa: CASSLGLADYEQYF

j_gene: TRBJ2-5
v_gene: TRBV5-4
abundance: .
d_gene: .
CDR3nt: TGTGCCAGCAGCTTGCAAGGGTTAGAGACCCAGTACTTC
CDR3aa: CASSLQGLETQYF

j_gene: TRBJ2-1
v_gene: TRBV7-2
abundance: .
d_gene: TRBD2
CDR3nt: TGTGCCAGCAGCTTAAGGGGCTGGAGCGGGAGGGTGGACAATGAGCAGTTCTTC
CDR3aa: CASSLRGWSGRVDNEQFF

j_gene: TRBJ1-1
v_gene: TRBV6-5
abundance: .
d_gene: .
CDR3nt: TGTGCCAGCAGACCGTCCCTACACAGGGAAGCTTTCTTT
CDR3aa: CASRPSLHREAFF

j_gene: TRBJ1-2
v_gene: TRBV7-9
abundance: once
d_gene: TRBD1
CDR3nt: TGTGCCAGCAGAATCTATCCAGGGGGGAACTATGGCTACACCTTC
CDR3aa: CASRIYPGGNYGYTF

j_gene: TRBJ2-7
v_gene: TRBV9
abundance: .
d_gene: TRBD2
CDR3nt: TGTGCCAGCAGCGGCGGGGGGTTTTACGAGCAGTACTTC
CDR3aa: CASSGGGFYEQYF

j_gene: TRBJ1-1
v_gene: TRBV6-1
abundance: .
d_gene: .
CDR3nt: TGTGCCAGCAGTGAACAGGGTTTTTCTGAAGCTTTCTTT
CDR3aa: CASSEQGFSEAFF

j_gene: TRBJ1-1
v_gene: TRBV25-1
abundance: .
d_gene: .
CDR3nt: TGTGCCAGCAGAAGAGATACCACTGAAGCTTTCTTT
CDR3aa: CASRRDTTEAFF

j_gene: TRBJ2-7
v_gene: TRBV6-5
abundance: .
d_gene: TRBD1
CDR3nt: TGTGCCAGCAGTTATGACAGGGTTCCCTACGAGCAGTACTTC
CDR3aa: CASSYDRVPYEQYF

j_gene: TRBJ2-7
v_gene: TRBV30
abundance: .
d_gene: TRBD1
CDR3nt: TGTGCCTGGAGTGTAGGACAGGGGCTTTACGAGCAGTACTTC
CDR3aa: CAWSVGQGLYEQYF

j_gene: TRBJ2-1
v_gene: TRBV5-1
abundance: .
d_gene: TRBD2
CDR3nt: TGCGCCAGCAGACTAGCGGGAGAGCAGTTCTTC
CDR3aa: CASRLAGEQFF

j_gene: TRBJ2-5
v_gene: TRBV5-1
abundance: many
d_gene: .
CDR3nt: TGCGCCAGCAGCTCGGGGCCCCCGACCCAGTACTTC
CDR3aa: CASSSGPPTQYF

j_gene: TRBJ1-5
v_gene: TRBV19
abundance: .
d_gene: .
CDR3nt: TGTGCCAGTAGTCAACCATGGGCAGGACAGCTTCATCAGCCCCAGCATTTT
CDR3aa: CASSQPWAGQLHQPQHF

j_gene: TRBJ2-7
v_gene: TRBV28
abundance: .
d_gene: TRBD1
CDR3nt: TGTGCCAGCAGCCAACCTCCGGGACAGATAAGCTCCTACGAGCAGTACTTC
CDR3aa: CASSQPPGQISSYEQYF

j_gene: TRBJ1-3
v_gene: TRBV5-1
abundance: .
d_gene: .
CDR3nt: TGCGCCAGCAGCTTGGCGCTGGCCGACTCTGGAAACACCATATATTTT
CDR3aa: CASSLALADSGNTIYF

j_gene: TRBJ1-1
v_gene: TRBV4-1
abundance: .
d_gene: .
CDR3nt: TGCGCCAGCAGCCGACTGGACGGGCCGGTGGGCACTGAAGCTTTCTTT
CDR3aa: CASSRLDGPVGTEAFF

j_gene: TRBJ1-4
v_gene: TRBV2
abundance: few
d_gene: TRBD1
CDR3nt: TGTGCCAGCAGTGAAGCGGTTAGGACAGGTGGCGATTTACTGTTTTTT
CDR3aa: CASSEAVRTGGDLLFF

j_gene: TRBJ2-1
v_gene: TRBV30
abundance: .
d_gene: TRBD2
CDR3nt: TGTGCCTGGGAGACTAGCGGGAGGGGAAATGAGCAGTTCTTC
CDR3aa: CAWETSGRGNEQFF

j_gene: TRBJ1-5
v_gene: TRBV15
abundance: .
d_gene: .
CDR3nt: TGTGCCACCAGCAGAGATCGGGCCAGGGGTCAGTCCCAGCATTTT
CDR3aa: CATSRDRARGQSQHF